The clone carrying this T cell receptor beta chain appeared a few times. The data are from a study of blood T cell repertoires in COVID-19. Study details: Italy, Spain and the United States were the sources of the convalescent and acute COVID-19 samples. PBMCs, B-cell-depleted T cells, or T cells were the source of the cDNA or gDNA that made up the material.

As originally analysed: Estimates of nucleated cell counts were drawn from the amplification of reference gene primers. Profiled with immunoSEQ multiplex PCR; TCRdb holds only in-frame clones, not every one. From that table come the V and J calls and clone size; the DNA was used to work out D and trimming. The sample includes fewer than 85,000 clones, roughly 89% of them seen just once. V lost 1 base and J 6 bases, leaving 14 bases between the germline ends. Germline V CDR1 and CDR2: SGHRS, YFSETQ. This CDR3 has 14 residues. Sample: peripheral blood. The rearrangement uses TRBV5-1 and TRBJ2-7, with D tentatively TRBD2 (5 bases). The sequence came from a man aged 50-60 years with active COVID-19. This CDR3 is CASSLLEGPFEQYF. Here the CDR3 DNA reads TGCGCCAGCAGCTTGTTAGAGGGCCCCTTCGAGCAGTACTTC.